This T cell receptor (beta chain) stems from a study of blood T cell repertoires in COVID-19. The CDR3 loop spans 11 amino acids. Trimming removed 7 bases from V and 7 bases from J, with 11 bases in between. CDR1 is MNHEY and CDR2 is SVGAGI in the germline V gene. Clinical history reported by participants formed the basis on which cohorts were assigned. Data came from immunoSEQ multiplex PCR; TCRdb stores just in-frame clones and leaves some out. The data hold about 220,000 clones, with about 80% observed a single time. The sample was PBMCs or T cells enriched from blood (not recorded which). This TCR derives from a woman aged 40 to 50 who had been exposed to COVID-19. The genes are TRBV6-5 and TRBJ2-7; no clear D gene. CDR3: CASNFREEQYF. As DNA, the CDR3 is TGTGCCAGCAATTTTCGAGAGGAGCAGTACTTC.